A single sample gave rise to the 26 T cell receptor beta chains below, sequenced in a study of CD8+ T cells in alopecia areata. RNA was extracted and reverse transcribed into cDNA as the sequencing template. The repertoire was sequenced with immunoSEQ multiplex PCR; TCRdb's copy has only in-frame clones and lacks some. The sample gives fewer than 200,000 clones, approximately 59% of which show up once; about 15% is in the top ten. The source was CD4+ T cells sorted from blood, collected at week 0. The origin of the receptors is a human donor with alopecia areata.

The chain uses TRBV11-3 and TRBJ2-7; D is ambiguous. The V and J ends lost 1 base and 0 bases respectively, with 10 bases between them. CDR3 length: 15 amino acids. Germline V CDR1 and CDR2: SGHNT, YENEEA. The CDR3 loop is CASSLALRSSYEQYF. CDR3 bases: TGTGCCAGCAGCTTAGCTCTTCGGAGCTCCTACGAGCAGTACTTC.

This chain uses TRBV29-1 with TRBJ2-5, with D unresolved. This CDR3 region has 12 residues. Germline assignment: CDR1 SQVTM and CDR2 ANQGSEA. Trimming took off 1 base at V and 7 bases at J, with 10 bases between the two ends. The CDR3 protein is CSVEGADGTQYF. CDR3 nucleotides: TGCAGCGTTGAAGGCGCCGATGGGACCCAGTACTTC.

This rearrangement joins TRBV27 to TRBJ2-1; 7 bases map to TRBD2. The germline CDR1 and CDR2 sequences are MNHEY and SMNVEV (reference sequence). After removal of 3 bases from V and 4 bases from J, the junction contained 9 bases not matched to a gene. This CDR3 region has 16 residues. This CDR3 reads CASSFTGTTLYNEQFF. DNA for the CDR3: TGTGCCAGCAGTTTCACCGGGACTACCCTGTACAATGAGCAGTTCTTC.

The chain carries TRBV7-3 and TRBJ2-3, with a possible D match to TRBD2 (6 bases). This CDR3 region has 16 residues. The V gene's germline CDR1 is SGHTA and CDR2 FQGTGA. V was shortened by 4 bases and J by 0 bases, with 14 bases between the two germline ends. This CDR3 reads CASSSSGTSSTDTQYF. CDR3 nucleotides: TGTGCCAGCAGCTCATCCGGGACTTCTAGCACAGATACGCAGTATTTT.

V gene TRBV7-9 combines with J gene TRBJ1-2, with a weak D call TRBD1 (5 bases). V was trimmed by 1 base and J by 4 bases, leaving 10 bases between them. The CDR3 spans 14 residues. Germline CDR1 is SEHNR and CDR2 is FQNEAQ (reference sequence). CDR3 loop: CASSLGAGVYGYTF. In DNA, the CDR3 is TGTGCCAGCAGCTTAGGGGCGGGGGTCTATGGCTACACCTTC.

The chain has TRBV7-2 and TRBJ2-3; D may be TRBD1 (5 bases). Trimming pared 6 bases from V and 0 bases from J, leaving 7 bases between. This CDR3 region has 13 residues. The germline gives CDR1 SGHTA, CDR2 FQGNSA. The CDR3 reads CASSNRSTDTQYF. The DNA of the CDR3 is TGTGCCAGCAGTAACAGGAGCACAGATACGCAGTATTTT.

CDR3 coding DNA: TGCGCCAGCAGCTTGAATACGGGGCCCTACGAGCAGTACTTC. This translates into CASSLNTGPYEQYF. This rearrangement joins TRBV5-1 to TRBJ2-7, with D perhaps given as TRBD1 or TRBD2 (5 bases each). The germline V gene encodes CDR1 SGHRS and CDR2 YFSETQ. The CDR3 has 14 residues. The V gene lost 1 base and the J gene lost 2 bases, with 10 bases spanning the gap. Complete variable domain (other parts from reference TRBV5-1 and TRBJ2-7): KAGVTQTPRYLIKTRGQQVTLSCSPISGHRSVSWYQQTPGQGLQFLFEYFSETQRNKGNFPGRFSGRQFSNSRSEMNVSTLELGDSALYLCASSLNTGPYEQYFGPGTRLTVT.

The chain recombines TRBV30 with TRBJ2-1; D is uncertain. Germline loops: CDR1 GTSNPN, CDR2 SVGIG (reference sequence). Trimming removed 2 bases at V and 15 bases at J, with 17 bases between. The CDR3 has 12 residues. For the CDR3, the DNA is TGTGCCTGGAGTTCGGATCGGGCCAATCGGTTCTTC. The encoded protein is CAWSSDRANRFF.

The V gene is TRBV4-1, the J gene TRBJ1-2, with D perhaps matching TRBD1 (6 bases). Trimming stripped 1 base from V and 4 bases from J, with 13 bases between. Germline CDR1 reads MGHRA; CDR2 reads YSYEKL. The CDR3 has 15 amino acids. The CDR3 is CASSQGQEPIYGYTF. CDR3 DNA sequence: TGCGCCAGCAGCCAAGGACAGGAGCCTATCTATGGCTACACCTTC.

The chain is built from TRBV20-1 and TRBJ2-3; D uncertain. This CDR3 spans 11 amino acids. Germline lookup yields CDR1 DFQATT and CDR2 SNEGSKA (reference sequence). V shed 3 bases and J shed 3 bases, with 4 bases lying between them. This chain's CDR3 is CSARGTDTQYF. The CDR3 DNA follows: TGCAGTGCTAGGGGTACAGATACGCAGTATTTT.

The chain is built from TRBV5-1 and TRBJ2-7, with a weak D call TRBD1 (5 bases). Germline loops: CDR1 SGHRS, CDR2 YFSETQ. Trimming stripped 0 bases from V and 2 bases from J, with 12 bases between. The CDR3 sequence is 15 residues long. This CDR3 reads CASSLGRTGTYEQYF. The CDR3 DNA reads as TGCGCCAGCAGCTTGGGTAGAACAGGTACCTACGAGCAGTACTTC.

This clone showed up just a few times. Here the CDR3 DNA reads TGTGCCAGCAGCCCTCCGGGACTAGCGGTCCTTAATGAGCAGTTCTTC. It is translated as CASSPPGLAVLNEQFF. The J gene is TRBJ2-1, the V gene TRBV14; 11 nucleotides match TRBD2. CDR1 is SGHDN and CDR2 is FVKESK in the germline V gene. There are 16 residues in the CDR3. V was pared by 4 bases and J by 7 bases, with 9 bases of the junction left unmatched.

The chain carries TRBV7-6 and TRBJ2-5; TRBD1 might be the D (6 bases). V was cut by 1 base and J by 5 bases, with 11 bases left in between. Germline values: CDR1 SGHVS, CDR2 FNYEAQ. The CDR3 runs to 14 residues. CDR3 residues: CASSLEARGETQYF. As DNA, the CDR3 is TGTGCCAGCAGCTTAGAGGCTAGGGGGGAGACCCAGTACTTC. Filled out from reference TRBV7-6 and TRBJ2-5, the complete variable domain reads GAGVSQSPRYKVTKRGQDVALRCDPISGHVSLYWYRQALGQGPEFLTYFNYEAQQDKSGLPNDRFSAERPEGSISTLTIQRTEQRDSAMYRCASSLEARGETQYFGPGTRLLVL.

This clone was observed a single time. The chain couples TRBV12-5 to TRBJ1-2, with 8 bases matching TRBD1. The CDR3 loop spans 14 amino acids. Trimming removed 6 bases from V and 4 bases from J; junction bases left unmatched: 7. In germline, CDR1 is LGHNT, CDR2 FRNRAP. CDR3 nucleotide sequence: TGTGCTAGTGGCCGGACAGGGAGAAGCTATGGCTACACCTTC. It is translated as CASGRTGRSYGYTF.

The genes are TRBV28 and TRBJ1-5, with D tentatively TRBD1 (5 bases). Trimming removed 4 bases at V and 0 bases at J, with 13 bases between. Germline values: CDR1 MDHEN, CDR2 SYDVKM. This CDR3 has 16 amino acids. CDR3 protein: CASSSGRTYSNQPQHF. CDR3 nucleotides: TGTGCCAGCAGTTCAGGGCGTACCTATAGCAATCAGCCCCAGCATTTT.

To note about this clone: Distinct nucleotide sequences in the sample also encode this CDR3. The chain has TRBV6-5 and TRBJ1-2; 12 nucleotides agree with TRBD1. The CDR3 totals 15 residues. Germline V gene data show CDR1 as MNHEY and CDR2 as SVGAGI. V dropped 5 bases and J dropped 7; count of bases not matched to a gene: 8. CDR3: CASSTGQGASGGYTF. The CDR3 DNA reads TGTGCCAGCAGTACGGGACAGGGGGCATCTGGTGGCTACACCTTC.

The CDR3 DNA sequence: TGTGCCAGCAGCCCCGGGACAGGGCTGGGCGAGCAGTACTTC. Protein: CASSPGTGLGEQYF. The V call is TRBV7-6, the J call TRBJ2-7; 9 bases map to TRBD1. CDR3 length: 14 amino acids. Germline CDR1 reads SGHVS; CDR2 reads FNYEAQ. The V gene end was trimmed by 5 bases and the J gene end by 6 bases; junction bases not matched to a gene: 8.

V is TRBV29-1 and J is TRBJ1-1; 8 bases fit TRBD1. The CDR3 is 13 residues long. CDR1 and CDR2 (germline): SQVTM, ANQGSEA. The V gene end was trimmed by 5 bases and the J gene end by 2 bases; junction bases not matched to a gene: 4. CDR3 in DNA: TGCAGCGTTAGACAGGGGTTTAACACTGAAGCTTTCTTT. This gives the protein CSVRQGFNTEAFF.

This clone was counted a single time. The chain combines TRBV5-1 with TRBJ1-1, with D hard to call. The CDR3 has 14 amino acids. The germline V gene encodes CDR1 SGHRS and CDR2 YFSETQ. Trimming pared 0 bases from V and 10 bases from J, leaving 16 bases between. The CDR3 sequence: CASSLEDHRTPAFF. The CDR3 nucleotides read TGCGCCAGCAGCTTGGAGGACCACCGAACTCCAGCTTTCTTT.

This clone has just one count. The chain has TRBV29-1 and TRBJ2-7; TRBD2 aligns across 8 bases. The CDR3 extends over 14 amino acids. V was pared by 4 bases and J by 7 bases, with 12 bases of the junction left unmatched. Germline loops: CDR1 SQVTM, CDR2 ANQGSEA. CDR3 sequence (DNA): TGCAGCGTTGGTAGCGGGGCTCCCTCGAGGGAGCAGTACTTC. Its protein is CSVGSGAPSREQYF.

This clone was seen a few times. The CDR3 here is CASSLRQGRQETQYF. As DNA, the CDR3 is TGTGCCAGCAGCTTACGACAGGGACGCCAAGAGACCCAGTACTTC. The chain uses TRBV11-2 and TRBJ2-5, with 7 bases aligning to TRBD1. Germline V gives CDR1 SGHAT, CDR2 FQNNGV. This CDR3 region has 15 residues. The trim removed 2 bases at V and 1 base at J, leaving 4 bases unmatched.

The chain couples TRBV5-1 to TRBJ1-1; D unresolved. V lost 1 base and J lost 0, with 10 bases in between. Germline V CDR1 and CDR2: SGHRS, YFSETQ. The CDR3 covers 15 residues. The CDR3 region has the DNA TGCGCCAGCAGCTTGCTGTCAACCATGAACACTGAAGCTTTCTTT. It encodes CASSLLSTMNTEAFF.

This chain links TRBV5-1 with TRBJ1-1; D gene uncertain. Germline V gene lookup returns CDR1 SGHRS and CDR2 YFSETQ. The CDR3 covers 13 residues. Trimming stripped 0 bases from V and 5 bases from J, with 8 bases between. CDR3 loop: CASSLDIGTEAFF. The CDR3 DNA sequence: TGCGCCAGCAGCTTGGATATTGGAACTGAAGCTTTCTTT.

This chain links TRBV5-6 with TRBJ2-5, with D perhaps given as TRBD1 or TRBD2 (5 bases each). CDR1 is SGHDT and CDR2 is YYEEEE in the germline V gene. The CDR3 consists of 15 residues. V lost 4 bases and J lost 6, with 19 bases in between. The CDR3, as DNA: TGTGCCAGCAGCAAAGGGGACCGGGCCAAGCAGACCCAGTACTTC. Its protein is CASSKGDRAKQTQYF.

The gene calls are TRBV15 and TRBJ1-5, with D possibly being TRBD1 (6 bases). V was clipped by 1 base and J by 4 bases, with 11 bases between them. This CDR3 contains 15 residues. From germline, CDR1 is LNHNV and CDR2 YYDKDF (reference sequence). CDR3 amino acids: CATSRGLGGNQPQHF. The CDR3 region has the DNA TGTGCCACCAGCAGAGGGCTAGGGGGGAATCAGCCCCAGCATTTT.

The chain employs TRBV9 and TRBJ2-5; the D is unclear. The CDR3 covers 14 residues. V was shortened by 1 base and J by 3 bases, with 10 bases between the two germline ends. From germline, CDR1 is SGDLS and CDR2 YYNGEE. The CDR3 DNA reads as TGTGCCAGCAGCGTATCCACTAAGGAAGAGACCCAGTACTTC. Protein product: CASSVSTKEETQYF.